This T cell receptor beta chain was observed in a study of T cell responses to AZD1222 COVID-19 vaccine. The table lists this clone with a count of one. This CDR3 contains 17 residues. The germline V gene encodes CDR1 SGHVS and CDR2 FQNEAQ. V lost 4 bases and J 1 base, leaving 17 bases between the germline ends. Only in-frame clones appear in the TCRdb table, and some are missing; sequencing was by immunoSEQ multiplex PCR. The repertoire holds under 120,000 clones, with about 85% as singletons. The sequence derives from an adult who received the AZD1222 COVID-19 vaccine. V gene TRBV7-8 combines with J gene TRBJ1-5, with a tentative D call TRBD1 (6 bases). The sequenced sample was peripheral blood, obtained 28 days after the second AZD1222 dose. The CDR3 nucleotides are TGTGCCAGCAGCTCTTACAGGGTTATCTCCAGCAATCAGCCCCAGCATTTT. Encoded protein: CASSSYRVISSNQPQHF.